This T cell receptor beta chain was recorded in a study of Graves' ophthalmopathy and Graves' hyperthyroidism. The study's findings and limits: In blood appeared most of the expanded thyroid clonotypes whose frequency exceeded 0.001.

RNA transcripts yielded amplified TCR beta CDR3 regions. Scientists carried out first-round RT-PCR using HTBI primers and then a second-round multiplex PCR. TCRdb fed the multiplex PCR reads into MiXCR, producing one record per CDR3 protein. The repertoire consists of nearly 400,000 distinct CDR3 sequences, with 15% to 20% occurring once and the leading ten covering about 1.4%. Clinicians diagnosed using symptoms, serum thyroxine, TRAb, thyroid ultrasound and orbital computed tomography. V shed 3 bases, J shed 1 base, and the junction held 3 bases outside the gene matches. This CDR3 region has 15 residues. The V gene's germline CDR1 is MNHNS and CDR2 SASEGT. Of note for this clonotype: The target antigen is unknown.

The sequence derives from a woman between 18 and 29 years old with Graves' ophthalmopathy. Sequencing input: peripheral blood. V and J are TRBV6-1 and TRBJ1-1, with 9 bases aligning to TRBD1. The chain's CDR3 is CASSDRGQGNTEAFF. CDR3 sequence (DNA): TGTGCCAGCAGTGACAGGGGACAGGGGAACACTGAAGCTTTCTTT.